The next 17 T cell receptor beta chains were all read from a single sample in a study of T-cell reconstitution after alpha-beta-depleted transplantation in children. The authors prepared the TCRbeta library with unique molecular identifiers. TCRdb ran MiXCR on the PCR reads and lists one entry per CDR3 protein. Of 700,000 to 850,000 distinct CDR3 sequences listed, around 15% are singletons. The sequencing used PBMCs, mostly from graft donor cells, collected 360 days after TCRalphabeta/CD19-depleted stem cell transplant. These receptors were obtained from a male patient under 18 who had a stem cell transplant for acute lymphoblastic leukemia, so the T cells may come from the graft donor.

This clonotype was counted between two and nine times. This chain links TRBV20-1 with TRBJ2-7, with TRBD1 identical over 11 bases. V dropped 4 bases and J dropped 4; count of bases not matched to a gene: 6. The CDR3 has 14 residues. The germline gives CDR1 DFQATT, CDR2 SNEGSKA (reference sequence). DNA of the CDR3: TGCAGTGCTATCCCGGGACAGGGGGGATACGAGCAGTACTTC. This codes for CSAIPGQGGYEQYF.

In this sample, this clonotype turned up a few times. The chain uses TRBV6-5 and TRBJ2-7, with 13 bases identical to TRBD2. The CDR3 extends over 17 amino acids. Trimming at V came to 0 bases and at J to 2 bases, leaving 4 bases not matched to a gene. From germline, CDR1 is MNHEY and CDR2 SVGAGI. The CDR3 loop reads CASSYSSGTSGTYEQYF. CDR3 DNA: TGTGCCAGCAGTTACTCGTCTGGGACTAGCGGGACCTACGAGCAGTACTTC.

This clonotype was detected only a few times. V and J are TRBV4-1 and TRBJ2-7, with 7 bases lining up with TRBD2. The trim removed 0 bases at V and 3 bases at J, leaving 8 bases unmatched. The CDR3 covers 16 residues. Germline loops: CDR1 MGHRA, CDR2 YSYEKL. The CDR3 bases are TGCGCCAGCAGCCAAGATCCGTTCCCGGGGGGCTACGAGCAGTACTTC. Its translation: CASSQDPFPGGYEQYF.

CDR3 loop: CASRARDRGQVEQYF. The CDR3 DNA sequence: TGCGCCAGCAGGGCCCGGGACAGGGGGCAAGTTGAGCAGTACTTC. The chain carries TRBV5-1 and TRBJ2-7; 12 bases line up with TRBD1. Looked up from germline, CDR1 is SGHRS and CDR2 is YFSETQ. The J segment lost 7 bases and the V segment lost 5 bases, leaving 10 bases of the junction unmatched. The CDR3 has 15 amino acids. The complete variable domain, with remaining parts taken from reference TRBV5-1 and TRBJ2-7, reads KAGVTQTPRYLIKTRGQQVTLSCSPISGHRSVSWYQQTPGQGLQFLFEYFSETQRNKGNFPGRFSGRQFSNSRSEMNVSTLELGDSALYLCASRARDRGQVEQYFGPGTRLTVT.

This clonotype was counted only a few times. This chain connects TRBV25-1 to TRBJ2-5; D tentatively reads TRBD1 or TRBD2 (5 bases each). This CDR3 contains 14 residues. CDR1 is MGHDK, CDR2 SYGVNS, per germline. The V gene lost 1 base and the J gene lost 4 bases, with 10 bases spanning the gap. CDR3 in amino acids: CASSEWAGTETQYF. As DNA, the CDR3 is TGTGCCAGCAGTGAATGGGCAGGGACAGAGACCCAGTACTTC.

This clonotype was seen a few times. This sequence joins TRBV7-9 and TRBJ1-2; TRBD1 matches at 8 bases. CDR3 size: 16 residues. Germline V CDR1 and CDR2: SEHNR, FQNEAQ (reference sequence). J gave up 3 bases and V 3 bases, and 9 bases lay outside the gene matches. The CDR3 DNA reads TGTGCCAGCAGCTTTCCCCAGGGGGCGCGGGACTATGGCTACACCTTC. Its protein is CASSFPQGARDYGYTF. The entire variable domain, with the rest obtained from reference TRBV7-9 and TRBJ1-2, is as follows: DTGVSQNPRHKITKRGQNVTFRCDPISEHNRLYWYRQTLGQGPEFLTYFQNEAQLEKSRLLSDRFSAERPKGSFSTLEIQRTEQGDSAMYLCASSFPQGARDYGYTFGSGTRLTVV.

At least ten counts were recorded for this clonotype. One junction end does not reproduce the germline sequence, and a read error may be involved. The rearrangement links TRBV5-1 to TRBJ2-1; possible D gene TRBD2, 6 bases. Germline loops: CDR1 SGHRS, CDR2 YFSETQ. This CDR3 comprises 15 residues. CDR3 sequence (DNA): TGTGCCAGCAGTTTATTAGCGGCGTCCTACAATGAGCAGTTCTTC. Protein sequence: CASSLLAASYNEQFF.

There are a few counts of this clonotype. The CDR3 DNA follows: TGCAGTTTTCGGACAGGGCGCAATCAGCCCCAGCATTTT. Protein: CSFRTGRNQPQHF. The chain recombines TRBV20-1 with TRBJ1-5; 8 nucleotides agree with TRBD1. The CDR3 has 13 residues. Trimming removed 8 bases from V and 2 bases from J; junction bases left unmatched: 5. The germline CDR1 and CDR2 sequences are DFQATT and SNEGSKA (reference sequence).

The chain is built from TRBV5-1 and TRBJ1-2, with 9 bases identical to TRBD1. The CDR3 totals 15 residues. Germline V gene lookup returns CDR1 SGHRS and CDR2 YFSETQ. V lost 2 bases and J lost 8; bases outside the gene matches: 10. In DNA, the CDR3 is TGCGCCAGCAGCTTCGGGACAGGGAAGGTATACGGCTACACCTTC. It specifies CASSFGTGKVYGYTF.

This clonotype was seen a few times. Compared with germline, one end of the junction differs, possibly owing to a read error. This chain links TRBV27 with TRBJ2-3; 9 nucleotides align to TRBD1. The CDR3 length is 15 residues. Germline V gene sequence: CDR1 MNHEY, CDR2 SMNVEV (reference sequence). The CDR3 coding sequence is TGTGCCAGCAGCTCTCCGGACAGGGGCACATATACGCAGTATTTT. It yields the protein CASSSPDRGTYTQYF.

This clonotype was seen more than once but under ten times. V and J are TRBV24-1 and TRBJ2-1, with D possibly being TRBD1 (6 bases). From germline, CDR1 is KGHDR and CDR2 SFDVKD. This CDR3 comprises 17 residues. The V gene lost 0 bases and the J gene lost 4 bases, with 15 bases spanning the gap. The CDR3 reads CATSDLHQGPGYNEQFF. The DNA of the CDR3 is TGTGCCACCAGTGATTTGCATCAGGGGCCGGGATACAATGAGCAGTTCTTC.

This clonotype was counted only a few times. The chain is built from TRBV5-1 and TRBJ2-1; TRBD1 aligns across 8 bases. CDR1 is SGHRS and CDR2 is YFSETQ in the germline V gene. J was trimmed by 0 bases and V by 0 bases; bases with no gene match: 26. This CDR3 has 24 residues. The CDR3 coding sequence is TGCGCCAGCAGCTTGGCTCCGCTTCCCGGCAGGGGGCTGGTCATAGAAAGCTCCTACAATGAGCAGTTCTTC. It specifies CASSLAPLPGRGLVIESSYNEQFF.

This sequence joins TRBV12-3 or TRBV12-4 and TRBJ1-5; D not resolved. V lost 7 bases, J lost 5 bases, and 9 bases lay in between. This CDR3 region has 12 residues. CDR3 loop: CASNTHYQPQHF. CDR3 sequence (DNA): TGTGCCAGCAACACACACTATCAGCCCCAGCATTTT.

This clonotype occurred a few times. The CDR3 sequence: CASSLWVGGTGTEDTEAFF. The CDR3 nucleotides are TGTGCCAGCAGTTTATGGGTTGGGGGGACAGGGACTGAGGACACTGAAGCTTTCTTT. This sequence joins TRBV28 and TRBJ1-1, with TRBD1 matching over 9 bases. CDR1 is MDHEN and CDR2 is SYDVKM in the germline V gene. The CDR3 length is 19 residues. The V gene end was trimmed by 0 bases and the J gene end by 3 bases; junction bases not matched to a gene: 14. The variable domain in full, with the rest retrieved from reference TRBV28 and TRBJ1-1, is DVKVTQSSRYLVKRTGEKVFLECVQDMDHENMFWYRQDPGLGLRLIYFSYDVKMKEKGDIPEGYSVSREKKERFSLILESASTNQTSMYLCASSLWVGGTGTEDTEAFFGQGTRLTVV.

The rearrangement links TRBV5-1 to TRBJ2-5; D gene unclear. Germline V gene sequence: CDR1 SGHRS, CDR2 YFSETQ. The CDR3 runs to 14 residues. V lost 4 bases and J lost 7, with 17 bases in between. CDR3 bases: TGCGCCAGCAGCCTCGGACCGGAGTTCGGGACCCAGTACTTC. Its translation: CASSLGPEFGTQYF.

This clonotype was recorded at least ten times. V gene TRBV12-3 or TRBV12-4 combines with J gene TRBJ2-7; D not certain. This CDR3 has 13 residues. V gave up 6 bases and J gave up 0 bases, with 9 bases separating them. CDR3 region: CASSPSISYEQYF. The CDR3 DNA sequence: TGTGCCAGCAGCCCTTCAATCTCCTACGAGCAGTACTTC.

This CDR3 reads CASSTTQGSLYEQYF. Here the CDR3 DNA reads TGTGCCAGCAGCACCACACAGGGGAGTTTATACGAGCAGTACTTC. This chain uses TRBV27 with TRBJ2-7, with 7 bases matching TRBD1. CDR3 size: 15 residues. Germline CDR1 and CDR2: MNHEY and SMNVEV (reference sequence). Germline trimming cut 6 bases from V and 4 bases from J; bases unmatched to any gene: 12.